This is a list of T cell receptor beta chains from one sample in a study of T-cell reconstitution after alpha-beta-depleted transplantation in children. TCRdb re-analysed the PCR reads in MiXCR, keeping a single row per CDR3 protein. The top ten clones hold less than 60% of a sample with 77,000 or so distinct CDR3 sequences, around 18% of them seen once. Source: PBMCs, mostly from graft donor cells, taken 360 days after TCRalphabeta/CD19-depleted stem cell transplant. The receptors come from a male patient aged 2-9 years who had a stem cell transplant for acute lymphoblastic leukemia, so the T cells may come from the graft donor. CDR3s include the opening cysteine and the closing phenylalanine or tryptophan.

V: TRBV11-1; J: TRBJ2-7; length: 17; CDR3: CASSFGLAGGPGYEQYF
V: TRBV12-3/TRBV12-4; J: TRBJ2-1; length: 14; CDR3: CASSSGTEYNEQFF
V: TRBV4-2; J: TRBJ2-1; length: 15; CDR3: CASSQEGTGVNEQFF
V: TRBV7-9; J: TRBJ2-7; length: 15; CDR3: CASSHRSGRAEEQYF
V: TRBV5-5; J: TRBJ1-4; length: 12; CDR3: CASSLAGEKLFF
V: TRBV5-1; J: TRBJ2-3; length: 15; CDR3: CASSLFPSGFDTQYF
V: TRBV6-5; J: TRBJ2-2; length: 15; CDR3: CASRYSTGGSGELFF
V: TRBV20-1; J: TRBJ1-6; length: 13; CDR3: CSAGTRYNSPLHF
V: TRBV4-2; J: TRBJ2-7; length: 16; CDR3: CASSQQASGYSYEQYF
V: TRBV20-1; J: TRBJ1-1; length: 15; CDR3: CSASRGGAVITEAFF
V: TRBV6-1; J: TRBJ2-7; length: 13; CDR3: CASSETQGYEQYF
V: TRBV25-1; J: TRBJ2-5; length: 15; CDR3: CASSEWGRGKETQYF
V: TRBV20-1; J: TRBJ2-1; length: 15; CDR3: CSAISVSSSYNEQFF
V: TRBV20-1; J: TRBJ2-1; length: 14; CDR3: CSASLLESYNEQFF
V: TRBV6-5; J: TRBJ1-2; length: 15; CDR3: CASSYSALGAYGYTF
V: TRBV6-5; J: TRBJ2-2; length: 13; CDR3: CASSYQNTGELFF
V: TRBV7-9; J: TRBJ2-7; length: 16; CDR3: CASSFPGTSRGYEQYF
V: TRBV6-1; J: TRBJ1-1; length: 16; CDR3: CASRPDRGSLNTEAFF
V: TRBV5-1; J: TRBJ2-7; length: 14; CDR3: CASSEGLAGGQQYF
V: TRBV1; J: TRBJ2-1; length: 15; CDR3: CCASTGTGIPHEQFF
V: TRBV9; J: TRBJ1-2; length: 14; CDR3: CASSVQGSYYGYTF
V: TRBV30; J: TRBJ2-1; length: 13; CDR3: CAWSSGQGVGQFF
V: TRBV7-9; J: TRBJ2-1; length: 15; CDR3: CASPPIGLGNNEQFF
V: TRBV29-1; J: TRBJ1-2; length: 14; CDR3: CSALRLAGRGGYTF
V: TRBV12-3/TRBV12-4; J: TRBJ2-1; length: 15; CDR3: CASSFFWRGYNEQFF
V: TRBV20-1; J: TRBJ1-2; length: 12; CDR3: CSAILENYGYTF
V: TRBV20-1; J: TRBJ2-1; length: 16; CDR3: CSARDLSSEAIDEQFF
V: TRBV20-1; J: TRBJ2-3; length: 12; CDR3: CSAGTSYDTQYF
V: TRBV5-5; J: TRBJ2-1; length: 18; CDR3: CASSFMGLAGVSYNEQFF
V: TRBV7-9; J: TRBJ1-1; length: 15; CDR3: CASSFGGAGNTEAFF
V: TRBV7-9; J: TRBJ1-4; length: 12; CDR3: CASSFSDEKLFF
V: TRBV6-6; J: TRBJ2-5; length: 11; CDR3: CASSYAETQYF
V: TRBV10-2; J: TRBJ2-5; length: 15; CDR3: CASSALAGAQETQYF
V: TRBV3-1; J: TRBJ2-7; length: 14; CDR3: CASSKQGEGDEQYF
V: TRBV5-1; J: TRBJ2-2; length: 14; CDR3: CASSSDSNTGELFF
V: TRBV12-3/TRBV12-4; J: TRBJ1-1; length: 15; CDR3: CASSLPMALNTEAFF
V: TRBV13; J: TRBJ2-7; length: 14; CDR3: CASSLDRGTYEQYF
V: TRBV12-3/TRBV12-4; J: TRBJ2-1; length: 15; CDR3: CASSSGMRPYNEQFF
V: TRBV12-3/TRBV12-4; J: TRBJ2-5; length: 12; CDR3: CASQGAMETQYF
V: TRBV4-1; J: TRBJ2-1; length: 19; CDR3: CASSQDRLAGESSYNEQFF
V: TRBV11-1; J: TRBJ2-1; length: 15; CDR3: CASSPGLAEYNEQFF
V: TRBV5-1; J: TRBJ2-6; length: 18; CDR3: CASSWDRAPGTGANVLTF
V: TRBV3-1; J: TRBJ2-7; length: 19; CDR3: CASSPRRAGRAGIFYEQYF
V: TRBV12-3/TRBV12-4; J: TRBJ1-5; length: 15; CDR3: CASSFREGGNQPQHF
V: TRBV4-2; J: TRBJ2-5; length: 14; CDR3: CASSQIQGLETQYF
V: TRBV12-3/TRBV12-4; J: TRBJ2-5; length: 10; CDR3: CASGRETQYF
V: TRBV12-3/TRBV12-4; J: TRBJ2-1; length: 14; CDR3: CASSLVGGGLEQFF
V: TRBV2; J: TRBJ2-7; length: 18; CDR3: CASTFSSDGPMISYEQYF
V: TRBV10-2; J: TRBJ1-1; length: 11; CDR3: CASRRGAEAFF
V: TRBV5-1; J: TRBJ2-2; length: 15; CDR3: CASSLVISNTGELFF
V: TRBV12-3/TRBV12-4; J: TRBJ1-1; length: 12; CDR3: CASSPRNTEAFF
V: TRBV9; J: TRBJ2-7; length: 13; CDR3: CASSRGLSYEQYF
V: TRBV12-3/TRBV12-4; J: TRBJ1-2; length: 13; CDR3: CASSLGQLGGYTF
V: TRBV29-1; J: TRBJ2-1; length: 14; CDR3: CSATPGLVYNEQFF
V: TRBV24-1; J: TRBJ2-7; length: 12; CDR3: CATSDLKGEQYF
V: TRBV7-6; J: TRBJ1-5; length: 14; CDR3: CASSLAGQNQPQHF
V: TRBV27; J: TRBJ2-7; length: 17; CDR3: CASSTTVTAASSYEQYF
V: TRBV19; J: TRBJ2-1; length: 14; CDR3: CATNSVAGGDEQFF
V: TRBV3-1; J: TRBJ2-1; length: 17; CDR3: CASSERGGWSSYNEQFF